This T cell receptor (beta chain) emerged from a study of blood T cell repertoires in COVID-19. The Seattle site enrolled patients during active infection and followed them longitudinally. In its sample, this clone was seen once. TCRdb's table, derived via immunoSEQ multiplex PCR, lists solely in-frame clones and lacks some. This sample carries 200,000 to 300,000 clones, 75% to 85% of them seen once, and the ten largest clones take 7.5%. CDR3 length: 15 amino acids. Germline CDR1 reads LGHDT; CDR2 reads YNNKEL (reference sequence). J gave up 4 bases and V 1 base, and 4 bases lay outside the gene matches.

The TCR sequence derives from an elderly woman with COVID-19, enrolled during active disease. V usage is TRBV3-1 (or the pseudogene TRBV3-2) and J usage is TRBJ1-5; 7 bases map to TRBD1. The sequencing sample was made of peripheral blood. The CDR3 DNA follows: TGTGCCAGCAGCCAAGGGACAGGCGGGAATCAGCCCCAGCATTTT. Amino acids: CASSQGTGGNQPQHF.